These 25 T cell receptor beta chains came from one sample sequenced in a study of T cells in localized non-small cell lung cancer. TCRdb's copy holds only in-frame clones and misses some; the assay was immunoSEQ multiplex PCR. The table shows tens of thousands of clones, with approximately 84% occurring only once. The input for sequencing was peripheral blood, taken before any cancer treatment. The receptor set was obtained from a female donor over 55 with stage I lung adenocarcinoma.

The gene calls are TRBV30 and TRBJ2-7; a possible D gene is TRBD2 (6 bases). Germline CDR1 and CDR2: GTSNPN and SVGIG (reference sequence). Trimming stripped 5 bases from V and 1 base from J, with 9 bases between. The CDR3 runs to 12 residues. The CDR3, as DNA: TGTGCCTGGTCGGGGGTATCCTACGAGCAGTACTTC. Protein: CAWSGVSYEQYF.

The chain recombines TRBV19 with TRBJ1-2; no reliable D call. The CDR3 length is 11 residues. CDR1 is LNHDA, CDR2 SQIVND, per germline (reference sequence). V lost 6 bases to trimming and J lost 2 bases, with 4 bases between them. This CDR3 is CASSWNYGYTF. The CDR3 DNA reads as TGTGCCAGTAGCTGGAACTATGGCTACACCTTC. Variable domain in full (rest from reference TRBV19 and TRBJ1-2): DGGITQSPKYLFRKEGQNVTLSCEQNLNHDAMYWYRQDPGQGLRLIYYSQIVNDFQKGDIAEGYSVSREKKESFPLTVTSAQKNPTAFYLCASSWNYGYTFGSGTRLTVV.

The V and J genes are TRBV29-1 and TRBJ2-1; TRBD2 aligns across 10 bases. This CDR3 comprises 14 residues. CDR1 is SQVTM and CDR2 is ANQGSEA in the germline V gene. Trimming took 6 bases from V and 5 from J; bases not matched to a gene: 7. The DNA for the CDR3 is TGCAGCGTCCCCACTAGCGGGATGGACAATGAGCAGTTCTTC. Protein sequence: CSVPTSGMDNEQFF.

The V gene is TRBV2, the J gene TRBJ2-7; weak D call: TRBD1 (5 bases). Trimming took off 4 bases at V and 6 bases at J, with 13 bases between the two ends. This CDR3 spans 13 amino acids. Looked up from germline, CDR1 is SNHLY and CDR2 is FYNNEI. CDR3 sequence reads: CASSVQGTREQYF. The CDR3 DNA reads TGTGCCAGCAGTGTCCAGGGAACCCGCGAGCAGTACTTC.

CDR3 bases: TGTGCCAGCGGGCGACGGTATAATTCACCCCTCCACTTT. This codes for CASGRRYNSPLHF. This chain uses TRBV6-6 with TRBJ1-6; the D is unclear. Trimming removed 8 bases from V and 4 bases from J, with 9 bases in between. Germline V lookup: CDR1 MNHNY, CDR2 SVGAGI (reference sequence). The CDR3 has 13 residues.

The chain joins TRBV19 to TRBJ1-5; D is possibly TRBD1 (6 bases). V was shortened by 6 bases and J by 4 bases, with 16 bases between the two germline ends. This CDR3 is 15 amino acids long. Germline CDR1 and CDR2: LNHDA and SQIVND (reference sequence). CDR3 in amino acids: CASRGTDRENQPQHF. The CDR3 DNA sequence: TGTGCCAGTAGGGGGACGGACAGAGAAAATCAGCCCCAGCATTTT.

This clone is a singleton in its sample. The chain couples TRBV5-1 to TRBJ2-5; maybe TRBD2 (5 bases). The CDR3 is made up of 15 amino acids. V was clipped by 4 bases and J by 5 bases, with 18 bases between them. Germline-derived CDR1 and CDR2 are SGHRS and YFSETQ. In DNA, the CDR3 is TGCGCCAGCAGCCCGGAGGCCGGGTTCGTGGAGACCCAGTACTTC. Its translation is CASSPEAGFVETQYF. Combining the CDR3 with reference TRBV5-1 and TRBJ2-5 gives the whole variable domain KAGVTQTPRYLIKTRGQQVTLSCSPISGHRSVSWYQQTPGQGLQFLFEYFSETQRNKGNFPGRFSGRQFSNSRSEMNVSTLELGDSALYLCASSPEAGFVETQYFGPGTRLLVL.

J is TRBJ2-2 and V is TRBV21-1; the D call in the table, TRBD2, was not verified against the DNA. TRBV21-1 is a recognized pseudogene. This CDR3 region has 19 residues. The CDR3 spells CASSNRTSGRPCNTGELFF. The CDR3 DNA sequence: TGTGCCAGCAGCAACAGGACTAGCGGGAGACCTTGCAACACCGGGGAGCTGTTTTTT.

The rearrangement links TRBV28 to TRBJ2-7, with TRBD2 matching 10 bases. V shed 4 bases and J 6 bases; nucleotides not matched to a gene: 15. The germline CDR1 and CDR2 sequences are MDHEN and SYDVKM. The CDR3 totals 17 residues. The CDR3 DNA follows: TGTGCCAGCAGTTCCATAAAGACCCTAGCGGGAGAAAGCGAGCAGTACTTC. Amino acids: CASSSIKTLAGESEQYF.

This sequence joins TRBV5-1 and TRBJ1-2; TRBD1 aligns across 7 bases. The trim removed 2 bases at V and 8 bases at J, leaving 12 bases unmatched. The germline CDR1 and CDR2 sequences are SGHRS and YFSETQ. CDR3 size: 15 residues. The CDR3, as DNA: TGCGCCAGCAGCTTTGCCCAGTTAACAGGGGAGGGCTACACCTTC. This encodes CASSFAQLTGEGYTF. Combining the CDR3 with reference TRBV5-1 and TRBJ1-2 gives the whole variable domain KAGVTQTPRYLIKTRGQQVTLSCSPISGHRSVSWYQQTPGQGLQFLFEYFSETQRNKGNFPGRFSGRQFSNSRSEMNVSTLELGDSALYLCASSFAQLTGEGYTFGSGTRLTVV.

This chain uses TRBV2 with TRBJ2-4; perhaps TRBD2 as D (6 bases). The length of the CDR3 is 14 residues. Trimming left V 6 bases short and J 2 bases short, with 11 bases between. Germline V gives CDR1 SNHLY, CDR2 FYNNEI. The CDR3 reads CASRTSGSKNIQYF. The CDR3 DNA is TGTGCCAGCAGGACTAGTGGTTCCAAAAACATTCAGTACTTC.

This chain connects TRBV18 to TRBJ2-1, with TRBD1 identical over 8 bases. Per germline, CDR1 KGHSH and CDR2 LQKENI. With V trimmed by 6 bases and J by 5 bases, 3 bases remained unmatched. The CDR3 has 13 amino acids. In nucleotides, the CDR3 is TGTGCCAGCTCGCTGGGACAGGACAATGAGCAGTTCTTC. Amino acids: CASSLGQDNEQFF.

The J gene is TRBJ2-1, the V gene TRBV7-8, with 10 nucleotides matching TRBD2. Losses at the gene ends were 1 base for V and 7 bases for J; bases not matched to a gene: 10. Germline V gene data show CDR1 as SGHVS and CDR2 as FQNEAQ. The CDR3 runs 17 residues. The CDR3 DNA is TGTGCCAGCAGCTTAGGTGGGGAAGCGGGGGGGCTTAATGAGCAGTTCTTC. It encodes CASSLGGEAGGLNEQFF.

This chain links TRBV6-1 with TRBJ1-1; 7 bases agree with TRBD1. The germline V gene has CDR1 MNHNS and CDR2 SASEGT. The CDR3 contains 14 residues. V lost 5 bases and J lost 0; bases outside the gene matches: 3. CDR3 residues: CASSRDSLNTEAFF. In nucleotides, the CDR3 is TGTGCCAGCAGTAGGGACAGTTTGAACACTGAAGCTTTCTTT.

This clone appeared a few times. The chain employs TRBV4-1 and TRBJ2-7; D might be TRBD1 (5 bases). CDR1 and CDR2 (germline): MGHRA, YSYEKL. The length of the CDR3 is 14 residues. Between the trimmed V and J ends, which lost 2 bases and 3 bases, there was a span of 11 bases. This CDR3 reads CASSQPGHSYEQYF. The CDR3 region has the DNA TGCGCCAGCAGCCAACCTGGACACAGCTACGAGCAGTACTTC.

This sequence joins TRBV5-5 and TRBJ1-5; D may be TRBD1 (6 bases). Germline values: CDR1 SGHKS, CDR2 YYEKEE (reference sequence). V was trimmed by 4 bases and J by 1 base, leaving 9 bases between them. The CDR3 length is 14 residues. As DNA, the CDR3 is TGTGCCAGCAGCCCGGGACACAGCAATCAGCCCCAGCATTTT. Translation gives CASSPGHSNQPQHF. The full variable domain, completed using reference TRBV5-5 and TRBJ1-5, is DAGVTQSPTHLIKTRGQQVTLRCSPISGHKSVSWYQQVLGQGPQFIFQYYEKEERGRGNFPDRFSARQFPNYSSELNVNALLLGDSALYLCASSPGHSNQPQHFGDGTRLSIL.

V usage is TRBV6-1 and J usage is TRBJ2-7, with no clear D. The V gene lost 3 bases and the J gene lost 6 bases, with 18 bases spanning the gap. This CDR3 contains 15 residues. Germline assignment: CDR1 MNHNS and CDR2 SASEGT. CDR3 DNA sequence: TGTGCCAGCAGTGATTTGACGGGCCCGGGTGGCGAGCAGTACTTC. Its translation is CASSDLTGPGGEQYF.

The chain couples TRBV19 to TRBJ1-3; D remains unclear. CDR1 is LNHDA, CDR2 SQIVND, per germline (reference sequence). The CDR3 contains 11 residues. Deletions cut 10 bases from V and 4 bases from J, with 8 bases between. The CDR3: CATPSGNTIYF. The CDR3 DNA sequence: TGTGCCACCCCCTCGGGAAACACCATATATTTT.

This clone occurred a few times. The chain is built from TRBV5-1 and TRBJ2-1, with 12 positions matching TRBD1. Germline V gene sequence: CDR1 SGHRS, CDR2 YFSETQ. The V gene end was trimmed by 2 bases and the J gene end by 10 bases; junction bases not matched to a gene: 4. The CDR3 runs to 14 residues. DNA for the CDR3: TGCGCCAGCAGCTTAGGGACAGGGGGCTGGGAGCAGTTCTTC. This sequence encodes CASSLGTGGWEQFF.

This sequence joins TRBV11-3 and TRBJ2-7; TRBD1 matches at 8 bases. The CDR3 consists of 17 residues. From germline, CDR1 is SGHNT and CDR2 YENEEA. V dropped 3 bases and J dropped 2; count of bases not matched to a gene: 12. This CDR3 is CASSFPQTTGVPYEQYF. CDR3 DNA: TGTGCCAGCAGCTTCCCCCAAACGACAGGGGTACCCTACGAGCAGTACTTC. Variable domain in full (rest from reference TRBV11-3 and TRBJ2-7): EAGVVQSPRYKIIEKKQPVAFWCNPISGHNTLYWYLQNLGQGPELLIRYENEEAVDDSQLPKDRFSAERLKGVDSTLKIQPAELGDSAVYLCASSFPQTTGVPYEQYFGPGTRLTVT.

The gene calls are TRBV4-1 and TRBJ1-2; TRBD1 is a possible D gene (5 bases). CDR3 size: 15 residues. Germline values: CDR1 MGHRA, CDR2 YSYEKL. Deletions cut 2 bases from V and 3 bases from J, with 13 bases between. This CDR3 reads CASSQQGLGDYGYTF. The CDR3, as DNA: TGCGCCAGCAGCCAACAGGGACTGGGTGACTATGGCTACACCTTC.

This clone was recorded once. V gene TRBV6-5 combines with J gene TRBJ1-4; D unresolved. The CDR3 has 16 residues. Germline loops: CDR1 MNHEY, CDR2 SVGAGI. The ends were cut back, 2 bases at V and 8 bases at J, with 18 bases in the middle. The CDR3 DNA follows: TGTGCCAGCAGTTACGATCCGACCCCGGGGAGGGAAAAACTGTTTTTT. This sequence encodes CASSYDPTPGREKLFF.

This clone was detected only a few times. This chain links TRBV7-2 with TRBJ1-1; D is ambiguous. In germline, CDR1 is SGHTA, CDR2 FQGNSA. This CDR3 contains 13 residues. Deletions cut 6 bases from V and 0 bases from J, with 8 bases between. This CDR3 reads CASRVGMNTEAFF. CDR3 nucleotide sequence: TGTGCCAGCAGGGTTGGGATGAACACTGAAGCTTTCTTT. The variable domain in full, with the rest retrieved from reference TRBV7-2 and TRBJ1-1, is GAGVSQSPSNKVTEKGKDVELRCDPISGHTALYWYRQSLGQGLEFLIYFQGNSAPDKSGLPSDRFSAERTGGSVSTLTIQRTQQEDSAVYLCASRVGMNTEAFFGQGTRLTVV.

V is TRBV6-6 and J is TRBJ1-1, with TRBD1 identical over 12 bases. Trimming took 9 bases from V and 5 from J; bases not matched to a gene: 10. CDR3 length: 15 amino acids. Germline loops: CDR1 MNHNY, CDR2 SVGAGI (reference sequence). The CDR3 bases are TGTGCCAGTAAAACCGGGACAGGGGGCTATACTGAAGCTTTCTTT. This gives the protein CASKTGTGGYTEAFF.

This sequence joins TRBV11-2 and TRBJ2-7; D may be TRBD1 (6 bases). This CDR3 has 16 residues. Trimming pared 0 bases from V and 3 bases from J, leaving 15 bases between. The germline V gene encodes CDR1 SGHAT and CDR2 FQNNGV. The CDR3 here is CASSLDLGGVLYEQYF. Written as DNA, the CDR3 is TGTGCCAGCAGCTTAGATCTTGGGGGCGTCCTCTACGAGCAGTACTTC.